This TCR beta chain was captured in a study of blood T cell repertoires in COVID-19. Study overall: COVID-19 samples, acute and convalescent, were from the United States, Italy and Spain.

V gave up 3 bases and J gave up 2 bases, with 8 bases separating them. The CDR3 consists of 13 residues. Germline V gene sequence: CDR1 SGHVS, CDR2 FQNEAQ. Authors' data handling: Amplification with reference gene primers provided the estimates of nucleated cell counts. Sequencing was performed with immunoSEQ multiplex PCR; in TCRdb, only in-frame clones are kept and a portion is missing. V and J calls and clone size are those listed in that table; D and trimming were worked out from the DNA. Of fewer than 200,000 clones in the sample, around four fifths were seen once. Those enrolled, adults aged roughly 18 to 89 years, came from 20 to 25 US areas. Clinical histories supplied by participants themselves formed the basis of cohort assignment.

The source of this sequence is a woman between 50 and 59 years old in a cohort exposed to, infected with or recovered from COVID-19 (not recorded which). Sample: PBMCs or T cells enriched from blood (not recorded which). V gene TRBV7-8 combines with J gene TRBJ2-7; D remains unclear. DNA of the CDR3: TGTGCCAGCAGCTTGCGAGCGACCTACGAGCAGTACTTC. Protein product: CASSLRATYEQYF.